Each of the 31 T cell receptor beta chains below was sequenced from the same sample in a study of OX40 agonist ivuxolimab in advanced cancers. Clones were read by immunoSEQ multiplex PCR, and TCRdb kept only the in-frame ones, dropping some. This sample carries roughly 60,000 clones, 65% to 90% of them seen once, and the ten largest clones take roughly 0.88%. Sequencing used CD4+ or CD8+ T cells sorted from blood, obtained in a trial of the OX40 agonist ivuxolimab. The source of these receptors is an adult with an advanced solid tumor such as melanoma, head and neck, liver or kidney cancer.

The CDR3 sequence: CASSPPIGFSGNTIYF. The DNA for the CDR3 is TGTGCCAGCTCACCACCGATTGGGTTCTCTGGAAACACCATATATTTT. This sequence joins TRBV18 and TRBJ1-3; D not resolved. This CDR3 spans 16 amino acids. Germline CDR1 and CDR2: KGHSH and LQKENI. V gave up 0 bases and J gave up 0 bases, with 9 bases separating them.

This chain connects TRBV4-1 to TRBJ2-1; D is undetermined. Germline-derived CDR1 and CDR2 are MGHRA and YSYEKL. This CDR3 comprises 17 residues. Deletions cut 2 bases from V and 7 bases from J, with 21 bases between. The CDR3 loop is CASSQTTTTALWNEQFF. The CDR3 DNA reads TGCGCCAGCAGCCAAACAACCACGACCGCTTTATGGAATGAGCAGTTCTTC.

The chain joins TRBV4-1 to TRBJ2-3; D not certain. Germline V gene data show CDR1 as MGHRA and CDR2 as YSYEKL. The CDR3 spans 15 residues. V dropped 0 bases and J dropped 2 bases, with 9 bases sitting between them. The CDR3 sequence is CASSQDLSATDTQYF. The CDR3 DNA is TGCGCCAGCAGCCAAGATTTGTCAGCCACAGATACGCAGTATTTT.

Comments on this clone: At one end the junction does not follow the germline gene, possibly because of a read error. This rearrangement joins TRBV6-1 to TRBJ1-5, with D maybe TRBD1 (6 bases). The CDR3 extends over 14 amino acids. Germline V lookup: CDR1 MNHNS, CDR2 SASEGT. The CDR3 here is CAGSEEGGNQPQHF. The CDR3 coding sequence is TGTGCCGGCAGTGAAGAGGGGGGCAATCAGCCCCAGCATTTT.

V gene TRBV4-1 combines with J gene TRBJ2-1, with a tentative D call TRBD2 (7 bases). This CDR3 contains 17 residues. Deletions cut 0 bases from V and 0 bases from J, with 12 bases between. Germline V gives CDR1 MGHRA, CDR2 YSYEKL. The CDR3 DNA is TGCGCCAGCAGCCAAGATCAGGCGGGGGCCTCCTACAATGAGCAGTTCTTC. It yields the protein CASSQDQAGASYNEQFF.

The rearrangement links TRBV11-2 to TRBJ2-2; D is undetermined. Trimming pared 5 bases from V and 6 bases from J, leaving 13 bases between. Germline V gene data show CDR1 as SGHAT and CDR2 as FQNNGV. The CDR3 is 14 amino acids. The CDR3, as DNA: TGTGCCAGCAGCCCGCAATCGGTCCCCGGGGAGCTGTTTTTT. Its translation is CASSPQSVPGELFF.

V is TRBV19 and J is TRBJ2-1; the match to TRBD2 covers 12 bases. V lost 8 bases, J lost 9 bases, and 5 bases stayed unmatched. The length of the CDR3 is 13 residues. Looked up from germline, CDR1 is LNHDA and CDR2 is SQIVND (reference sequence). The CDR3 loop reads CASSSGRAGEQFF. CDR3 bases: TGTGCCAGTTCTAGCGGGAGGGCCGGTGAGCAGTTCTTC.

The chain recombines TRBV15 with TRBJ2-1; 12 bases fit TRBD2. The length of the CDR3 is 16 residues. Germline-derived CDR1 and CDR2 are LNHNV and YYDKDF (reference sequence). V lost 2 bases, J lost 7 bases, and 6 bases stayed unmatched. CDR3: CATSRLRLAGVNEQFF. The CDR3 nucleotides are TGTGCCACCAGCAGACTAAGACTAGCGGGAGTTAATGAGCAGTTCTTC. The complete variable domain, with remaining parts taken from reference TRBV15 and TRBJ2-1, reads DAMVIQNPRYQVTQFGKPVTLSCSQTLNHNVMYWYQQKSSQAPKLLFHYYDKDFNNEADTPDNFQSRRPNTSFCFLDIRSPGLGDTAMYLCATSRLRLAGVNEQFFGPGTRLTVL.

V is TRBV2 and J is TRBJ2-5; tentatively, D is TRBD1 (5 bases). V lost 4 bases and J 2 bases, leaving 11 bases between the germline ends. The CDR3 sequence is 14 residues long. CDR1 is SNHLY and CDR2 is FYNNEI in the germline V gene. This chain's CDR3 is CASSGRQSQETQYF. The CDR3 region has the DNA TGTGCCAGCAGTGGTCGACAGTCACAAGAGACCCAGTACTTC. The variable domain in full, with the rest retrieved from reference TRBV2 and TRBJ2-5, is EPEVTQTPSHQVTQMGQEVILRCVPISNHLYFYWYRQILGQKVEFLVSFYNNEISEKSEIFDDQFSVERPDGSNFTLKIRSTKLEDSAMYFCASSGRQSQETQYFGPGTRLLVL.

This chain uses TRBV7-8 with TRBJ2-7; TRBD1 is a possible D gene (5 bases). The CDR3 loop spans 14 amino acids. Germline lookup yields CDR1 SGHVS and CDR2 FQNEAQ. V shed 1 base and J shed 3 bases, with 10 bases lying between them. This chain's CDR3 is CASSLDSGFYEQYF. In DNA, the CDR3 is TGTGCCAGCAGCTTAGATTCAGGGTTCTACGAGCAGTACTTC.

The genes are TRBV18 and TRBJ2-7; 10 bases match TRBD2. From germline, CDR1 is KGHSH and CDR2 LQKENI. This CDR3 contains 14 residues. V lost 2 bases to trimming and J lost 3 bases; unmatched junction nucleotides: 1. The CDR3 here is CASSPTSGDYEQYF. The DNA of the CDR3 is TGTGCCAGCTCACCAACTAGCGGGGACTACGAGCAGTACTTC.

CDR3 nucleotide sequence: TGTGCCAGCAGCCTAGGACTAGCGGGGGGGAATGAGCAGTTCTTC. It translates to CASSLGLAGGNEQFF. The genes are TRBV5-6 and TRBJ2-1, with 15 positions matching TRBD2. Trimming took 4 bases from V and 7 from J; bases not matched to a gene: 3. CDR1 SGHDT and CDR2 YYEEEE come from the germline V gene. The CDR3 is 15 amino acids.

This clone was observed once. The genes are TRBV11-3 and TRBJ2-7; 7 bases align to TRBD1. Germline CDR1 is SGHNT and CDR2 is YENEEA. With 0 bases clipped from V and 12 bases from J, the junction kept 8 bases outside the gene matches. The CDR3 contains 13 residues. The CDR3 loop is CASSLEGDSRRYF. In DNA form, the CDR3 reads TGTGCCAGCAGCTTAGAAGGGGACAGTCGAAGGTACTTC.

V usage is TRBV4-1 and J usage is TRBJ2-1; 10 bases agree with TRBD2. This CDR3 has 12 residues. Germline V gene sequence: CDR1 MGHRA, CDR2 YSYEKL. J gave up 16 bases and V 5 bases, and 8 bases lay outside the gene matches. CDR3 amino acids: CASSKQGTSVFF. The CDR3 DNA sequence: TGCGCCAGCAGCAAACAGGGGACTAGCGTTTTCTTC.

The chain has TRBV7-2 and TRBJ1-5, with D possibly matching TRBD1 (5 bases). V was shortened by 5 bases and J by 4 bases, with 9 bases between the two germline ends. The CDR3 has 13 residues. CDR1 is SGHTA, CDR2 FQGNSA, per germline. The DNA of the CDR3 is TGTGCCAGCAGCCCAACAGGAAATCAGCCCCAGCATTTT. Encoded protein: CASSPTGNQPQHF.

This clone was seen a handful of times. The V gene is TRBV19, the J gene TRBJ1-5; D unclear. The germline V and J ends were trimmed by 0 bases and 5 bases, with 5 bases remaining between them. Germline V gene lookup returns CDR1 LNHDA and CDR2 SQIVND (reference sequence). The CDR3 totals 13 residues. CDR3 nucleotides: TGTGCCAGTAGTATAGAACTTTATCAGCCCCAGCATTTT. Translating it yields CASSIELYQPQHF.

This clone showed up just once. The chain carries TRBV27 and TRBJ2-1; maybe TRBD2 (5 bases). Germline V gene data show CDR1 as MNHEY and CDR2 as SMNVEV (reference sequence). The CDR3 runs 13 residues. V was trimmed by 2 bases and J by 4 bases, leaving 6 bases between them. CDR3 nucleotides: TGTGCCAGCAGTTTACAGCGGTACAATGAGCAGTTCTTC. Translating it yields CASSLQRYNEQFF.

The rearrangement joins TRBV7-2 to TRBJ2-3; no firm D call. Germline V gives CDR1 SGHTA, CDR2 FQGNSA. This CDR3 contains 16 residues. V lost 2 bases, J lost 0 bases, and 12 bases lay in between. The CDR3 reads CASSLFPASSTDTQYF. CDR3 in DNA: TGTGCCAGCAGCTTATTCCCAGCGTCTAGCACAGATACGCAGTATTTT.

The chain is built from TRBV11-2 and TRBJ2-2; 16 nucleotides line up with TRBD2. The ends lost 5 bases at V and 5 bases at J; junction bases unmatched: 8. Germline CDR1 reads SGHAT; CDR2 reads FQNNGV. The CDR3 totals 18 residues. CDR3 nucleotides: TGTGCCAGCAGCCTGGGACTAGCGGGAGGGCGGGGGACCGGGGAGCTGTTTTTT. It specifies CASSLGLAGGRGTGELFF. Using reference TRBV11-2 and TRBJ2-2 for the parts outside the CDR3, the full variable domain is EAGVAQSPRYKIIEKRQSVAFWCNPISGHATLYWYQQILGQGPKLLIQFQNNGVVDDSQLPKDRFSAERLKGVDSTLKIQPAKLEDSAVYLCASSLGLAGGRGTGELFFGEGSRLTVL.

This chain uses TRBV5-1 with TRBJ1-2; 7 nucleotides line up with TRBD1. After removal of 4 bases from V and 8 bases from J, the junction contained 8 bases not matched to a gene. The CDR3 extends over 13 amino acids. Looked up from germline, CDR1 is SGHRS and CDR2 is YFSETQ. CDR3 sequence: CASSIRQGPGYTF. The CDR3 nucleotides read TGCGCCAGCAGCATACGACAGGGCCCCGGCTACACCTTC.

The V call is TRBV18, the J call TRBJ2-5, with D perhaps assigned TRBD1 or TRBD2 (5 bases each). V gave up 0 bases and J gave up 3 bases, with 11 bases separating them. Looked up from germline, CDR1 is KGHSH and CDR2 is LQKENI. This CDR3 contains 15 residues. The CDR3 DNA sequence: TGTGCCAGCTCACCACCCTCGGGACCTAAAGAGACCCAGTACTTC. Encoded protein: CASSPPSGPKETQYF.

V is TRBV10-3 and J is TRBJ2-3; 8 nucleotides align to TRBD2. The V gene's germline CDR1 is ENHRY and CDR2 SYGVKD. The CDR3 is 14 amino acids. The junction had 5 bases not matched to a gene; V was cut back by 9 bases and J by 0 bases. CDR3 DNA: TGTGCCATGTCCGAGCGGGGGAGCACAGATACGCAGTATTTT. It codes for CAMSERGSTDTQYF.

The chain uses TRBV29-1 and TRBJ2-7; D may be TRBD1 or TRBD2 (6 bases each). From germline, CDR1 is SQVTM and CDR2 ANQGSEA. There are 12 residues in the CDR3. Trimming cost V 7 bases and J 7 bases, with 17 bases left between them. The CDR3 region is CSASPQGREQYF. CDR3 in DNA: TGCAGCGCCTCCCCTCAGGGGAGGGAGCAGTACTTC.

This clone was detected only a few times. The J gene is TRBJ2-1, the V gene TRBV9, with 11 bases aligning to TRBD2. The length of the CDR3 is 16 residues. Germline V lookup: CDR1 SGDLS, CDR2 YYNGEE. With 3 bases clipped from V and 4 bases from J, the junction kept 6 bases outside the gene matches. CDR3 region: CASSDPLAGGYNEQFF. CDR3 bases: TGTGCCAGCAGCGACCCCCTAGCGGGAGGATACAATGAGCAGTTCTTC.

The gene calls are TRBV18 and TRBJ2-5; D is possibly TRBD1 or TRBD2 (5 bases each). Germline V gene data show CDR1 as KGHSH and CDR2 as LQKENI. The CDR3 runs 13 residues. V lost 3 bases to trimming and J lost 5 bases, with 10 bases between them. The CDR3 DNA reads TGTGCCAGCTCACCGATGTGGGACGAGACCCAGTACTTC. It specifies CASSPMWDETQYF.

V and J are TRBV15 and TRBJ2-3, with 8 bases fitting TRBD1. CDR1 and CDR2 (germline): LNHNV, YYDKDF (reference sequence). This CDR3 comprises 17 residues. V lost 3 bases, J lost 2 bases, and 10 bases stayed unmatched. The CDR3, as DNA: TGTGCCACCAGCAGGGATAGGACAGGGAACCCCACAGATACGCAGTATTTT. Translation gives CATSRDRTGNPTDTQYF.

The V and J genes are TRBV7-9 and TRBJ2-5; 10 bases are shared with TRBD1. Germline trimming cut 4 bases from V and 2 bases from J; bases unmatched to any gene: 7. Germline V gives CDR1 SEHNR, CDR2 FQNEAQ (reference sequence). The CDR3 has 16 residues. DNA of the CDR3: TGTGCCAGCAGCTACACCCGGGACAGGGGACAAGAGACCCAGTACTTC. Translated, it gives CASSYTRDRGQETQYF.

V gene TRBV11-2 combines with J gene TRBJ2-2; TRBD1 matches at 7 bases. J gave up 0 bases and V 4 bases, and 5 bases lay outside the gene matches. Germline CDR1 SGHAT, CDR2 FQNNGV. The CDR3 totals 16 residues. The CDR3 DNA sequence: TGTGCCAGCAGCTCTCAGACAGGGTCGAACACCGGGGAGCTGTTTTTT. This sequence encodes CASSSQTGSNTGELFF.

The V gene is TRBV7-9, the J gene TRBJ2-1; possibly TRBD1 for D (6 bases). This CDR3 is 13 amino acids long. Trimming pared 5 bases from V and 8 bases from J, leaving 13 bases between. Per germline, CDR1 SEHNR and CDR2 FQNEAQ (reference sequence). CDR3 coding DNA: TGTGCCAGCAGCCTCAGGGGTTTCGATGAGCAGTTCTTC. The encoded protein is CASSLRGFDEQFF.

CDR3 sequence: CASSQEQNTGELFF. The CDR3 DNA reads TGTGCCAGCAGCCAGGAACAAAACACCGGGGAGCTGTTTTTT. The chain uses TRBV14 and TRBJ2-2; no clear D. With 3 bases removed from V and 2 bases from J, the gap between germline ends came to 7 bases. The germline V gene encodes CDR1 SGHDN and CDR2 FVKESK. The CDR3 contains 14 residues.

This chain connects TRBV5-4 to TRBJ2-7; D might be TRBD2 (5 bases). The V gene lost 0 bases and the J gene lost 7 bases, with 14 bases spanning the gap. Germline V lookup: CDR1 SGHNT, CDR2 YYREEE (reference sequence). This CDR3 region has 14 residues. CDR3 DNA: TGTGCCAGCAGCTTGGGCCTTCAGTCGGGAGAGCAGTACTTC. Translation: CASSLGLQSGEQYF.